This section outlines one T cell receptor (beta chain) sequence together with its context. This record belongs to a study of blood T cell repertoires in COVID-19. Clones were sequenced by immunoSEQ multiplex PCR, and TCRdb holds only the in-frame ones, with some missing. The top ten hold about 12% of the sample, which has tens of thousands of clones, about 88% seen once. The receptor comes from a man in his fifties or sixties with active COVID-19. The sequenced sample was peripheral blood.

The CDR3 DNA reads TGTGCCAGCACTGAGAGTAAAAACATTCAGTACTTC. This codes for CASTESKNIQYF. The chain uses TRBV28 and TRBJ2-4; D is unresolved. Trimming removed 7 bases at V and 4 bases at J, with 8 bases between. Germline V gene lookup returns CDR1 MDHEN and CDR2 SYDVKM. There are 12 residues in the CDR3.